These T cell receptor beta chains were read from a single sample in a study of identical twins. TCRdb reanalysed the 5' RACE reads using MiXCR and keeps one entry per CDR3 protein. This sample has roughly 1.6 million distinct CDR3 sequences, with under 35% found just once. Sequencing was done on a sample of cord blood. The receptors originated from a newborn girl in good health. Both conserved end residues are part of each CDR3. A D gene is named only where the DNA matches it firmly. Clone size is not always given. Where it is, it says once, few, many or a class for expanded clones.

CDR3 DNA	CDR3 protein	V gene	J gene	clone size	D gene
TGCGCCAGCAGCTTGGCCCAGTCGGGGACCCAGTACTTC	CASSLAQSGTQYF	TRBV5-1	TRBJ2-5	-	-
TGTGCCATCAGTTTCCGGGACAGAGCTAACTATGGCTACACCTTC	CAISFRDRANYGYTF	TRBV10-3	TRBJ1-2	few	TRBD1
TGCGCCAGCAGCCGACAGATTTATAGCAATCAGCCCCAGCATTTT	CASSRQIYSNQPQHF	TRBV4-1	TRBJ1-5	-	-
TGTGCCAGCAGCGAGCCTAGGGCTTACGAGCAGTACTTC	CASSEPRAYEQYF	TRBV4-2	TRBJ2-7	few	-
TGTGCCAGCAGCGTAGGGCAGAGCTATGGCTACACCTTC	CASSVGQSYGYTF	TRBV9	TRBJ1-2	many	-
TGTGCCAGCAGCCACCCTGACAGGGAGGACTATGGCTACACCTTC	CASSHPDREDYGYTF	TRBV14	TRBJ1-2	few	TRBD1
TGTGCCACTCGGGAAGAGGGACACCAAGAGACCCAGTACTTC	CATREEGHQETQYF	TRBV2	TRBJ2-5	-	-
TGTGCCAGCAGCGTCTCATTCGGGGGGGAGACCCAGTACTTC	CASSVSFGGETQYF	TRBV9	TRBJ2-5	few	TRBD2
TGTGCCAGCAGCTCGACAGGGAAGGTCACTGAAGCTTTCTTT	CASSSTGKVTEAFF	TRBV7-2	TRBJ1-1	-	TRBD1
TGCGCCAGCAGCCACCTACAGGGGGTCACTGAAGCTTTCTTT	CASSHLQGVTEAFF	TRBV4-1	TRBJ1-1	-	TRBD1
TGTGCCAGCAGTTTAAGAGCAGGGGGCCCTTACGAGCAGTACTTC	CASSLRAGGPYEQYF	TRBV27	TRBJ2-7	few	TRBD1
TGTGCCAGCAGCTTCGCGGGGGGGCCATCAGATACGCAGTATTTT	CASSFAGGPSDTQYF	TRBV11-2	TRBJ2-3	-	TRBD2
TGTGCCAGCAGCCAAGATTGGCAGGGTGAGCAGTTCTTC	CASSQDWQGEQFF	TRBV3-1	TRBJ2-1	-	-
TGTGCCATCAGTTCTCGTCCCGGGACAGGTACTGGGGAACTGTTTTTT	CAISSRPGTGTGELFF	TRBV10-3	TRBJ1-4	many	TRBD1
TGTGCCAGCAGTCTGGGACTAGCCCGTGGAGAGACCCAGTTCTTC	CASSLGLARGETQFF	TRBV12-3/TRBV12-4	TRBJ2-1	-	TRBD2
TGTGCCATCAGTGATCCGGGCCCGAACACTGAAGCTTTCTTT	CAISDPGPNTEAFF	TRBV10-3	TRBJ1-1	-	-
TGTGCCAGCAGTTTAGCCAGGGAATCCTACGAGCAGTACTTC	CASSLARESYEQYF	TRBV12-3/TRBV12-4	TRBJ2-7	many	-
TGTGCCAGCAGCTTGGGATGGGCCCTCTACAATGAGCAGTACTTC	CASSLGWALYNEQYF	TRBV5-8	TRBJ2-7	-	-
TGCAGTGCTAAACATAGCGGGGGGGCCTACAATGAGCAGTACTTC	CSAKHSGGAYNEQYF	TRBV20-1	TRBJ2-7	-	TRBD2
TGTGCCATCAGCCCAACTAGCGGGGGCCTCTACGAGCAGTACTTC	CAISPTSGGLYEQYF	TRBV10-3	TRBJ2-7	-	TRBD2
TGTGCCAGCAGCTTCGCAGGGGGAAGAGAGACCCAGTACTTC	CASSFAGGRETQYF	TRBV4-2	TRBJ2-5	-	TRBD1
TGTGCCAGCAGCTTAGACCTCGGGACTAGCGGGGACAATGAGCAGTTCTTC	CASSLDLGTSGDNEQFF	TRBV7-9	TRBJ2-1	-	TRBD2
TGCGCCAGCAGCAGGTCGAGGGAGGGGGTAGATACGCAGTATTTT	CASSRSREGVDTQYF	TRBV4-1	TRBJ2-3	-	-